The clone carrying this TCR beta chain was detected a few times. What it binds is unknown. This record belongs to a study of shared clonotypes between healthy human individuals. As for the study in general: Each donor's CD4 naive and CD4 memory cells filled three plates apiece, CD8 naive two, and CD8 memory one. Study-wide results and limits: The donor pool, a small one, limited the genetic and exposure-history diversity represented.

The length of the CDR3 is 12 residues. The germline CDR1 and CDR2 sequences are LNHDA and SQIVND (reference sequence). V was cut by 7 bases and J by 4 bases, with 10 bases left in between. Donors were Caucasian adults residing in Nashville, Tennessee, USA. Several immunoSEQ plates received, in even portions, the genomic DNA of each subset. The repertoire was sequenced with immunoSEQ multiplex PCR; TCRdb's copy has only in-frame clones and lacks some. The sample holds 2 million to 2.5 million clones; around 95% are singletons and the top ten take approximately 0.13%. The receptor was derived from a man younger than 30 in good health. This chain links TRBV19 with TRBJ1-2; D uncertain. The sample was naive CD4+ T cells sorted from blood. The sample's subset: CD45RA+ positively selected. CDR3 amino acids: CASTGTTYGYTF. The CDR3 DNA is TGTGCCAGTACAGGCACTACCTATGGCTACACCTTC.